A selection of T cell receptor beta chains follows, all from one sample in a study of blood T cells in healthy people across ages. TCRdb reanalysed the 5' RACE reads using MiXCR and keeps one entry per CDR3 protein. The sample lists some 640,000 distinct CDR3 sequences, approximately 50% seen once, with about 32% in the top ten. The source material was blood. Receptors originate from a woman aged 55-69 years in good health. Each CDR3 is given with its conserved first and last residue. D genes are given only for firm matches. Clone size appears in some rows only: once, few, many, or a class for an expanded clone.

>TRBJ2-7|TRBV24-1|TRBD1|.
TGTGCCACCAGTGACGGGGACAGTTACGAGCAGTACTTC
CATSDGDSYEQYF
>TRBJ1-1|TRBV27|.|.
TGTGCCAGCACTAACGGCAACACTGAAGCTTTCTTT
CASTNGNTEAFF
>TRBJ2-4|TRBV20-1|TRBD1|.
TGCAGTGCCCAGACAGGGATCTCCAAAAACATTCAGTACTTC
CSAQTGISKNIQYF
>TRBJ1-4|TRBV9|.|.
TGTGCCAGCAGCTCCCGGGAAGGAGGTGAAAAACCGTTTTTT
CASSSREGGEKPFF
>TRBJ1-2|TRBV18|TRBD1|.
TGTGCCAGCTCAATTTCCCAGGGGGACTATGGCTACACCTTC
CASSISQGDYGYTF
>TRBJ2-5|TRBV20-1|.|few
TGCAGTGCAGCATCACAAGAGACCCAGTACTTC
CSAASQETQYF
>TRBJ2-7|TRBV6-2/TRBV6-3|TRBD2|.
TGTGCCAGCACCTCAGTTAGCGGGAGGCCCCATTTGTCCTACGAGCAGTACTTC
CASTSVSGRPHLSYEQYF
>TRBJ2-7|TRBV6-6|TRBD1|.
TGTGCCAGCAACTATCCCCGGGACAGGAATAAATACGAGCAGTACTTC
CASNYPRDRNKYEQYF
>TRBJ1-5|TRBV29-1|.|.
TGCAGCGTCCGACAGGAGCTCAATCAGCCCCAGCATTTT
CSVRQELNQPQHF
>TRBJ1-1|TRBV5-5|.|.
TGTGCCAGCAGCTTGGTCTGGGATGAAGCTTTCTTT
CASSLVWDEAFF
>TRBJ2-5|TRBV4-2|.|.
TGTGCCAGCAGCCAAGATGGACAAAGCCAAGAGACCCAGTACTTC
CASSQDGQSQETQYF
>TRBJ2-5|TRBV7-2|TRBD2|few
TGTGCCAGCAGCCCTCCGGGACTAGCTTGGCAGACCCAGTACTTC
CASSPPGLAWQTQYF
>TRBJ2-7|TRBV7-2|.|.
TGTGCCAGCAGCCACCGGACTGGTTCCTACGAGCAGTACTTC
CASSHRTGSYEQYF
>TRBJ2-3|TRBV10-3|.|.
TGTGCCATCAGTGGCGGGGAGATTACCGGCGCACGGCACACAGATACGCAGTATTTT
CAISGGEITGARHTDTQYF
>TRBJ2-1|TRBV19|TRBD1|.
TGTGCCAGTAGTCGGGGACAGGGTGCTCATGAGCAGTTCTTC
CASSRGQGAHEQFF
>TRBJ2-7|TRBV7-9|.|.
TGTGCCAGCAGCGCCACAGCGGTCCCCTACGAGCAGTACTTC
CASSATAVPYEQYF
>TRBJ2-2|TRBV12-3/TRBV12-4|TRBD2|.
TGTGCCAGCAGTCCGCGGACTAGCGGGATCGCCGGGGAGCTGTTTTTT
CASSPRTSGIAGELFF
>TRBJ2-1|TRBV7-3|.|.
TGTGCCAGCAGCCGGAATTCAGGCCACAATGAGCAGTTCTTC
CASSRNSGHNEQFF
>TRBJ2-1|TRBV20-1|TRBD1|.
TGCAGTGCTACAGGGGGCACCTACAATGAGCAGTTCTTC
CSATGGTYNEQFF
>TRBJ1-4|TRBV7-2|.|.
TGTGCCAGCAGCTTAGTGGGGGGTACTAATGAAAAACTGTTTTTT
CASSLVGGTNEKLFF
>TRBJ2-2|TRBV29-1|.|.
TGCAGCGTCGGCGAGATTAACACCGGGGAGCTGTTTTTT
CSVGEINTGELFF
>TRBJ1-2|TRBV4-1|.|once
TGCGCCAGCAGCCAAGTTGTGAGTTCTAACTATGGCTACACCTTC
CASSQVVSSNYGYTF
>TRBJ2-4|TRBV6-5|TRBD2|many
TGTGCCAGCAGTTTCGGCTCATTAGCGGGAGACATTCAGTACTTC
CASSFGSLAGDIQYF
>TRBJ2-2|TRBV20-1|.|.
TGCAGTGGGGTCGGGGACACCGGGGAGCTGTTTTTT
CSGVGDTGELFF
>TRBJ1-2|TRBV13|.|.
TGTGCCAGCAGCCCCGGGTCCGGCGAGTATGGCTACACCTTC
CASSPGSGEYGYTF
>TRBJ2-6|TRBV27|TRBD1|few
TGTGCCAGCAGTTTTTCAGGGGGTAATGGGGCCAACGTCCTGACTTTC
CASSFSGGNGANVLTF
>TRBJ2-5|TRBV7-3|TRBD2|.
TGTGCCAGCAGCTTGACTAGCGGGAGGGCCGGGGAGACCCAGTACTTC
CASSLTSGRAGETQYF
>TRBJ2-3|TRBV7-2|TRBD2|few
TGTGCCAGCAGCCACCGGACTAGCGTCGATACGCAGTATTTT
CASSHRTSVDTQYF
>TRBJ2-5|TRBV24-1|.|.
TGTGCCACCAGTGATTTCAGGCAGGGCCAAGAGACCCAGTACTTC
CATSDFRQGQETQYF
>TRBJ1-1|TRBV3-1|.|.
TGTGCCAGCAGCCAAGACGCGGGCGGAACCACTGAAGCTTTCTTT
CASSQDAGGTTEAFF
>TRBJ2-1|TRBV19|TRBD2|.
TGTGCCAGTAGTAACCTAGCGGGAGTCGTAGGTGAGCAGTTCTTC
CASSNLAGVVGEQFF
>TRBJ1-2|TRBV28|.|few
TGTGCCAGCCTTGACGCCGCAGGGTACGGCCCCCGTGGCTACACCTTC
CASLDAAGYGPRGYTF
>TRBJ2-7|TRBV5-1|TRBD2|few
TGCGCCAGCAGACGAACACTAGCGGGAGATGTTCACGAGCAGTACTTC
CASRRTLAGDVHEQYF
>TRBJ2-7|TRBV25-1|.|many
TGTGCCAGCAGTGATACAAACAGCGACGAGCAGTACTTC
CASSDTNSDEQYF
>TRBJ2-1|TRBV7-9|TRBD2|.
TGTGCCAGCAGCCCGCCGGCGGGAGGGTACAATGAGCAGTTCTTC
CASSPPAGGYNEQFF
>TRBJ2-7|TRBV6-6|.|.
TGTGCCAGCAGATCCACCGGATACGAGCAGTACTTC
CASRSTGYEQYF
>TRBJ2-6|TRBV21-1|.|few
TGTGCCAGCAGCAACGACAGGTGCCCCTCCATTTGTGTCCTGACTTTC
CASSNDRCPSICVLTF
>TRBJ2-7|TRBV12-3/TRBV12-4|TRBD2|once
TGTGCCAGCGCTCGAAGCGGGGGCTACGAGCAGTACTTC
CASARSGGYEQYF
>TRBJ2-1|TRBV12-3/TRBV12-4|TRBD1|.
TGTGCCAGCAGTACAGGGGGTCCCTACAATGAGCAGTTCTTC
CASSTGGPYNEQFF
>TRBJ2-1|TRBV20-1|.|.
TGCAGTGCTAGAGATCGGGCGGCTAGCGTTGGGAGGTTCAATGAGCAGTTCTTC
CSARDRAASVGRFNEQFF
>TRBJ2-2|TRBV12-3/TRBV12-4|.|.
TGTGCCAGCAGTTTAAATTTAGTTTACACCGGGGAGCTGTTTTTT
CASSLNLVYTGELFF
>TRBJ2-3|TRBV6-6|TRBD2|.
TGTGCCAGCAGTTACGGAGGCGGGAGCCCGGCAGATACGCAGTATTTT
CASSYGGGSPADTQYF